This T cell receptor (beta chain) stems from a study of CD8+ T cells in alopecia areata (dated by TCRdb to the late 2010s). Background for the entire study: The treated patients took part in an open-label pilot trial in which moderate-to-severe alopecia areata was treated with oral tofacitinib at 5 to 10 mg twice daily. Tofacitinib was given for 6 to 18 months, followed by 6 months of follow-up off drug to assess delayed response and recurrence. The SALT score, which quantifies the percentage of affected scalp surface area, was used to measure disease severity in treated patients. To study T cell clonal expansion in alopecia areata, the researchers applied high-throughput TCRbeta sequencing to both the C3H/HeJ mouse model and human patients. Scalp tissue and sorted CD4+ and CD8+ peripheral blood T cells from patchy and totalis/universalis alopecia areata patients and from healthy controls were covered by human TCRbeta sequencing. Biopsies were taken from tofacitinib-treated patients at baseline and at 4 and 24 weeks of treatment, and a later scalp biopsy was taken in several of the tofacitinib-treated patients. Scalp clonality was compared among normal scalp (n=4), patchy alopecia areata scalp (n=8), and alopecia totalis/universalis scalp (n=8). RNA was obtained with the PAXgene miRNA kit for fixed scalp, the miRNeasy kit for PBMCs, and the RNeasy kit for mouse skin. immunoSEQ multiplex PCR using 35 Vbeta forward primers and 13 Jbeta reverse primers was used to amplify TCRbeta CDR3 regions. General findings and caveats noted by the study authors: Compared with mice, TCR sequences shared between patients were less clear, possibly partly because of HLA diversity across the patient population. Resident alphabeta T cells in normal human skin are also sequenced, complicating scalp TCR repertoire analysis, unlike mouse skin dominated by gammadelta T cells. Higher clonality and more expanded CD8+ clones were observed in lesional scalp than in normal scalp, particularly in alopecia totalis/universalis, a finding suggestive of antigenic drive. Many expanded lesional clones were found to persist in scalp and blood during tofacitinib treatment, and relapse after treatment cessation may be partly explained by this persistence. Because the treated cohort was small and included a single nonresponder, larger studies are needed to assess links between baseline CD8+ expansion and response. Scalp clonality and the number of expanded CD8+ clones among the top 100 scalp clones were significantly decreased by tofacitinib.

V gives up 2 bases and J gives up 0 bases, and the segment between their germline ends measures 10 bases. Looking up the germline V gene yields CDR1 KGHSH and CDR2 LQKENI. Inclusive of the bounding cysteine and phenylalanine, the CDR3 is 16 residues long. This entry keeps only the CDR3 DNA: 48 bases, framed from base 1. The time point label of this sample denotes: 20 to 30 weeks on oral tofacitinib. According to the study, the label for this sample's treatment or condition signals: oral pan-JAK inhibitor, 5-10 mg twice daily. From alopecia areata patients, peripheral blood was collected along with lesional scalp punch biopsies. PBMCs were isolated by density centrifugation and stained for CD3, CD4 and CD8, after which CD4+ and CD8+ T cells were sorted on a FACSAria. Library creation used the immunoSEQ multiplex PCR assay. For TCR sequencing, RNA was extracted from every sample and reverse transcribed into cDNA to serve as template. First-strand cDNA was synthesized with SuperScript III using a 2:1 mix of oligo-dT and random hexamers. Amplification bias was assessed with a synthetic immune receptor repertoire, and residual bias was removed computationally. Under the source paper's analysis protocol: Raw reads were preprocessed for error removal, and CDR3 was defined according to IMGT conventions as running from the conserved cysteine to phenylalanine. Clonality was computed by normalizing Shannon entropy by log2 of the number of productive unique TCRs and subtracting the result from 1. Whether scalp clones were CD4 or CD8 was inferred by matching scalp TCRbeta sequences against CD4 and CD8 repertoires sorted from blood. Held by TCRdb, this immuneACCESS table contains in-frame sequences only and omits some clones. Under half of the omission traces to an unresolved V gene where checked; the cause of the rest is unknown. The V and J calls and clone size were taken over from that table, and D and trimming were inferred from the DNA. The sample table holds around 290,000 clones, of which roughly 64% were seen once. Approximately 1.7% of the sample belongs to the ten largest clones.

Turning to this clone: The target of this receptor is not known. No much larger clone exists at a distance of one base, and base qualities are not known.

The chain is made from TRBV18 and TRBJ2-2; the best D guess is TRBD2, with 5 bases matching. The sample was CD4+ T cells sorted from blood, taken at week 24, from a patient treated with tofacitinib. The TCR was taken from a human donor with alopecia areata. The CDR3 region: CASSPWTGTNTGELFF. The base sequence is TGTGCCAGCTCACCATGGACGGGAACGAACACCGGGGAGCTGTTTTTT.